This TCR beta chain was sequenced during a study of CD8+ T cells in alopecia areata (dated by TCRdb to the late 2010s). Describing the broader study: High-throughput TCRbeta sequencing was used to examine T cell clonal expansion in alopecia areata in both the C3H/HeJ mouse model and human patients. Human TCRbeta sequencing covered scalp tissue and sorted CD4+ and CD8+ peripheral blood T cells from patchy and totalis/universalis alopecia areata patients and healthy controls. Scalp clonality was compared among normal scalp (n=4), patchy alopecia areata scalp (n=8), and alopecia totalis/universalis scalp (n=8). RNA came from the PAXgene miRNA kit for fixed scalp, the miRNeasy kit for PBMCs, and the RNeasy kit for mouse skin. TCRbeta CDR3 regions were amplified by immunoSEQ multiplex PCR with 35 Vbeta forward and 13 Jbeta reverse primers. Study-level results and caveats: Unlike mouse skin, where gammadelta T cells dominate, normal human skin contains resident alphabeta T cells that get sequenced too, which complicates analysis of the scalp TCR repertoire. Lesional scalp, especially in alopecia totalis/universalis, showed higher clonality and more expanded CD8+ clones than normal scalp, suggesting antigenic drive. TCR sequences shared between patients were less clear than in mice, possibly partly because of HLA diversity in the patient population.

This clone was seen a single time. No cognate antigen has been identified for it. Base qualities are not at hand, and no much larger clone is one base apart. Libraries were made using the immunoSEQ multiplex PCR assay. RNA was extracted from all samples and reverse transcribed into cDNA as template for TCR sequencing. SuperScript III was used to make first-strand cDNA, primed with a 2:1 mix of oligo-dT and random hexamers. Amplification bias was assessed with a synthetic immune receptor repertoire, and residual bias was removed computationally. In the authors' own workflow: Raw reads were preprocessed to remove errors, and CDR3 was defined by IMGT conventions from the conserved cysteine to phenylalanine. Clonality was computed by normalizing Shannon entropy by log2 of the number of productive unique TCRs and subtracting the result from 1. Whether scalp clones were CD4 or CD8 was inferred by matching scalp TCRbeta sequences against CD4 and CD8 repertoires sorted from blood. Imported from immuneACCESS, the table was reduced by TCRdb to in-frame sequences with V and J called. These copies leave out some clones; in studies compared against another copy, an unresolved V gene accounts for under half, and the cause of the remainder is not known. Clone size and the V and J calls come from that table; the DNA yielded D and trimming. Here the sample has about 110,000 clones; 55% to 70% occur a single time. Jointly, the top ten make up around 23% of the sample.

Reading from cysteine to phenylalanine, the CDR3 counts 14 amino acids. CDR3 DNA is the only sequence kept; it has 42 bases, read in frame from the first base. V loses 0 bases of germline sequence and J loses 0 bases, and the interval between the two ends is 9 bases. Sequences SQVTM (CDR1) and ANQGSEA (CDR2) are obtained from the germline V gene. From alopecia areata patients, peripheral blood was collected along with lesional scalp punch biopsies. PBMCs were separated by density centrifugation and stained for CD3, CD4 and CD8, after which CD4+ and CD8+ T cells were sorted on a FACSAria. Alopecia areata patients who were not treated were recruited through a multicenter biomarker study. In roughly five patients from the biomarker study, the blood CD8+ T cells went through an additional sort into NKG2D-low and NKG2D-high fractions.

This sequence originates from a human donor with alopecia areata. The rearranged chain carries TRBV29-1 and TRBJ2-7, with no confidently assigned D gene. Material: NKG2D-low CD8+ T cells sorted from blood. This sample's cell subset or site label indicates: sorted CD8+ NKG2D-low blood T cells. DNA sequence: TGCAGCGTTGAAGAGGCAGCGAGCTCCTACGAGCAGTACTTC. The translation is CSVEEAASSYEQYF.